This T cell receptor beta chain was identified in a study of blood T cell repertoires in COVID-19. Study overall: Samples came from the United States, Italy and Spain, spanning acute and convalescent COVID-19.

Using immunoSEQ multiplex PCR, the repertoire was profiled, and TCRdb retains in-frame clones only, with some absent. This table has roughly 80,000 clones, approximately 88% appearing once. The germline V gene has CDR1 MNHEY and CDR2 SVGAGI. The CDR3 consists of 12 residues. V was pared by 10 bases and J by 4 bases, with 13 bases between. The TCR was taken from a woman of 80 years or more with active or convalescent COVID-19. The chain recombines TRBV6-5 with TRBJ1-1, with D possibly TRBD1 on 5 matching bases. Sequenced material: peripheral blood. The CDR3 coding sequence is TGTGCCACCGGGCAGGGCCGCACTGAAGCTTTCTTT. Amino acids: CATGQGRTEAFF.